The rows below give T cell receptor beta chains drawn from one sample of a study of blood T cell repertoires in COVID-19. Assay used: immunoSEQ multiplex PCR; TCRdb lists only in-frame clones, some missing. Found here are 200,000 to 300,000 clones, 80% to 90% of them singletons; the top ten hold 4.2%. Sequenced material: peripheral blood. These receptors all stem from a man in his 60s with acute or convalescent COVID-19. Each CDR3 is given with its conserved first and last residue. Fields, in order: CDR3 protein, CDR3 DNA, clone size, J gene, V gene, D gene. A D gene is named only where the DNA matches it firmly. Rows may omit the clone size; those that give it use once, few, many or a size class.

CASSLDRLAGSRVF,TGCGCCAGCAGCTTGGATCGCCTAGCGGGGAGCAGGGTCTTC,NA,TRBJ2-1,TRBV5-1,TRBD2
CASSRQAGTDTQYF,TGTGCCAGCAGTAGACAGGCAGGCACAGATACGCAGTATTTT,NA,TRBJ2-3,TRBV6-5,NA
CASRQFNEKLFF,TGTGCCAGCAGGCAGTTTAATGAAAAACTGTTTTTT,NA,TRBJ1-4,TRBV12-3/TRBV12-4,NA
CAWSVGATRTQYF,TGTGCCTGGAGTGTAGGGGCTACGCGGACCCAGTACTTC,few,TRBJ2-5,TRBV30,NA
CASTGTTQETQYF,TGTGCCAGCACCGGGACTACTCAAGAGACCCAGTACTTC,NA,TRBJ2-5,TRBV2,TRBD2
CASSVAERPQETQYF,TGTGCCAGCAGCGTAGCCGAGCGACCGCAAGAGACCCAGTACTTC,NA,TRBJ2-5,TRBV9,NA
CASSSQGANEKLFF,TGTGCCAGCAGTTCGCAGGGTGCTAATGAAAAACTGTTTTTT,NA,TRBJ1-4,TRBV6-5,NA
CASSFSGTRADTQYF,TGTGCCAGCAGTTTTAGCGGGACAAGGGCAGATACGCAGTATTTT,few,TRBJ2-3,TRBV28,TRBD2
CASSPQVSTDTQYF,TGTGCCAGCAGCCCCCAGGTCAGCACAGATACGCAGTATTTT,NA,TRBJ2-3,TRBV7-9,NA
CASSAGGTRAYNEQFF,TGTGCCAGCAGCGCCGGGGGGACTAGGGCCTACAATGAGCAGTTCTTC,NA,TRBJ2-1,TRBV9,TRBD2
CASSDPGQVVKYF,TGTGCCAGCAGTGACCCCGGACAAGTCGTCAAGTACTTC,NA,TRBJ2-5,TRBV25-1,NA
CASSFWTSGSVNIQYF,TGTGCCAGCAGCTTCTGGACTAGCGGGAGCGTTAACATTCAGTACTTC,NA,TRBJ2-4,TRBV5-6,TRBD2
CASSLERLAGRTDTQYF,TGCGCCAGCAGCTTGGAACGACTAGCGGGTCGCACAGATACGCAGTATTTT,NA,TRBJ2-3,TRBV5-1,TRBD2
CASSLGTARVAFF,TGCGCCAGCAGCTTAGGGACAGCCAGGGTAGCTTTCTTT,few,TRBJ1-1,TRBV5-1,TRBD1
CASSPGTHTEAFF,TGCGCCAGCAGTCCCGGGACACACACTGAAGCTTTCTTT,NA,TRBJ1-1,TRBV5-1,NA
CATTRLIGGGYGYTF,TGTGCCACCACCCGGCTAATCGGCGGTGGGTATGGCTACACCTTC,few,TRBJ1-2,TRBV15,NA
CASSLSGNSYEQYF,TGTGCCAGCAGCTTAAGCGGGAACTCCTACGAGCAGTACTTC,NA,TRBJ2-7,TRBV11-2,TRBD2
CASSSQTPPYTGELFF,TGTGCCAGCAGCTCACAAACCCCTCCATACACCGGGGAGCTGTTTTTT,NA,TRBJ2-2,TRBV7-3,NA
CASSSQGYEQYF,TGTGCCAGCAGCTCCCAGGGCTACGAGCAGTACTTC,NA,TRBJ2-7,TRBV7-2,NA
CASRRTRGANEKLFF,TGTGCCAGCAGACGAACCCGAGGAGCTAATGAAAAACTGTTTTTT,NA,TRBJ1-4,TRBV3-1/TRBV3-2,NA
CASSETGTGTQPQHF,TGCGCCAGCAGTGAGACGGGGACAGGGACTCAGCCCCAGCATTTT,few,TRBJ1-5,TRBV10-2,TRBD1
CASSQEGRRTGELFF,TGTGCCAGCAGCCAAGAGGGTCGGCGTACCGGGGAGCTGTTTTTT,few,TRBJ2-2,TRBV6-2/TRBV6-3,NA
CASSATGFTEAFF,TGTGCCAGCAGTGCAACAGGTTTCACTGAAGCTTTCTTT,NA,TRBJ1-1,TRBV2,NA
CASSISDRGLEQYF,TGTGCCAGTAGTATCTCGGACAGGGGGCTCGAGCAGTACTTC,NA,TRBJ2-7,TRBV19,TRBD1
CASSFSGGSRGETQYF,TGTGCCAGCAGTTTTAGTGGGGGAAGCAGGGGGGAGACCCAGTACTTC,NA,TRBJ2-5,TRBV27,TRBD1
CASSQEARLDTQYF,TGTGCCAGCAGCCAAGAAGCCAGGCTAGATACGCAGTATTTT,NA,TRBJ2-3,TRBV3-1/TRBV3-2,NA
CASKPGGGAHEQYF,TGTGCCAGCAAGCCCGGCGGAGGGGCGCATGAGCAGTACTTC,NA,TRBJ2-7,TRBV28,NA
CASSVDGRGPWPDEAFF,TGTGCCAGCAGCGTAGATGGTAGGGGGCCGTGGCCTGATGAAGCTTTCTTT,once,TRBJ1-1,TRBV9,TRBD1
CASSLETATDTQYF,TGTGCCAGCAGTTTGGAGACAGCGACAGATACGCAGTATTTT,NA,TRBJ2-3,TRBV28,NA
CASSLRQGIETQYF,TGTGCCAGCAGTTTAAGGCAGGGGATAGAGACCCAGTACTTC,NA,TRBJ2-5,TRBV27,NA
CASSLGQGGTEAFF,TGTGCCAGTAGCTTGGGACAGGGCGGGACTGAAGCTTTCTTT,NA,TRBJ1-1,TRBV19,TRBD1
CASSLTGQSYEQYF,TGTGCCAGCAGCTTAACTGGACAGAGCTACGAGCAGTACTTC,NA,TRBJ2-7,TRBV7-3,NA
CASSLLPGQGVGETQYF,TGTGCCAGCTCACTTCTCCCAGGACAGGGAGTCGGAGAGACCCAGTACTTC,NA,TRBJ2-5,TRBV18,TRBD1
CASSLGGQGGYEQYF,TGTGCCAGCAGCCTGGGGGGTCAGGGTGGCTACGAGCAGTACTTC,NA,TRBJ2-7,TRBV5-4,NA
CASSLPESYEQYF,TGTGCCAGCAGCTTACCGGAGTCCTACGAGCAGTACTTC,NA,TRBJ2-7,TRBV5-6,NA
CASSLPNDRGYPYEQYF,TGTGCCAGCAGCTTGCCAAACGACAGGGGGTACCCCTACGAGCAGTACTTC,NA,TRBJ2-7,TRBV5-6,TRBD1
CASSLAGLSGNTIYF,TGTGCCAGCAGCTTGGCAGGGCTCTCTGGAAACACCATATATTTT,NA,TRBJ1-3,TRBV5-6,NA
CASSNAGRYGYTF,TGTGCCAGTAGTAACGCGGGCCGCTATGGCTACACCTTC,NA,TRBJ1-2,TRBV19,NA
CASCPGRGNEKLFF,TGCGCCAGCTGCCCCGGAAGGGGTAATGAAAAACTGTTTTTT,once,TRBJ1-4,TRBV5-1,NA
CASSLGQTGSGANVLTF,TGTGCCAGCTCGCTGGGACAGACAGGCTCTGGGGCCAACGTCCTGACTTTC,NA,TRBJ2-6,TRBV18,TRBD1
CASSPQGTGANVLTF,TGTGCCAGCAGCCCCCAGGGGACTGGGGCCAACGTCCTGACTTTC,NA,TRBJ2-6,TRBV5-4,NA
CASSLGTGAGNYGYTF,TGTGCCAGCAGCTTAGGGACAGGGGCGGGAAACTATGGCTACACCTTC,NA,TRBJ1-2,TRBV13,TRBD1
CASGKQALGGELFF,TGTGCCAGCGGGAAACAGGCATTGGGCGGGGAGCTGTTTTTT,NA,TRBJ2-2,TRBV27,NA
CASSSGSSYEQYF,TGCGCCAGCAGCTCGGGGAGCTCCTACGAGCAGTACTTC,NA,TRBJ2-7,TRBV5-1,NA
CASTATGSYNEQFF,TGCGCCAGCACCGCGACCGGGTCCTACAATGAGCAGTTCTTC,NA,TRBJ2-1,TRBV5-1,NA
CASSSLFEGISAPGSEQFF,TGTGCCAGCAGCTCCCTTTTTGAGGGTATCTCTGCTCCCGGTAGTGAGCAGTTCTTC,NA,TRBJ2-1,TRBV5-6,NA
CATSRVILGGREETQYF,TGTGCCACCAGCAGAGTAATATTGGGCGGGAGGGAAGAGACCCAGTACTTC,once,TRBJ2-5,TRBV15,TRBD2
CASTPGGAILYGYTF,TGTGCCAGTACTCCCGGGGGGGCTATATTGTATGGCTACACCTTC,NA,TRBJ1-2,TRBV19,NA